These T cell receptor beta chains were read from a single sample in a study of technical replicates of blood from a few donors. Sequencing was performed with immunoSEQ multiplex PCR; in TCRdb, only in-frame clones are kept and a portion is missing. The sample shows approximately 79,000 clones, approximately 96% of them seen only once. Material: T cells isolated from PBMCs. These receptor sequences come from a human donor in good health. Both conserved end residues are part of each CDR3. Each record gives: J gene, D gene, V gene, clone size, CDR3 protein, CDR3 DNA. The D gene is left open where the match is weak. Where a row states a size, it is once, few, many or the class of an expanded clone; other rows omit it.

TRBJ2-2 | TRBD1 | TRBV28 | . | CASSSRGRRTGELFF | TGTGCCAGCAGTTCTAGGGGGCGGCGGACCGGGGAGCTGTTTTTT
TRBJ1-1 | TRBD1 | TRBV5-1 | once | CATSTGITEAFF | TGCGCCACCTCGACAGGGATCACTGAAGCTTTCTTT
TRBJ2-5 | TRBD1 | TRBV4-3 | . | CASSRITGGDRETQYF | TGCGCCAGCAGCCGAATAACAGGGGGAGATAGGGAGACCCAGTACTTC
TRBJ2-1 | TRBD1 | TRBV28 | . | CASSGWGQEANEQFF | TGTGCCAGCAGTGGGTGGGGACAGGAGGCCAATGAGCAGTTCTTC
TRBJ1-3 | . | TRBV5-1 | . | CASSLTQGNTIYF | TGCGCCAGCAGCTTGACACAGGGAAACACCATATATTTT
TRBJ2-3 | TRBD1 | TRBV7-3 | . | CASSPRDRPDTQYF | TGTGCCAGCAGCCCCCGGGACAGGCCAGATACGCAGTATTTT
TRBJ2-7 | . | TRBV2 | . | CASTQAYEQYF | TGTGCCAGCACCCAGGCCTACGAGCAGTACTTC
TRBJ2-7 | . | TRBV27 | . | CASGSYYEQYF | TGTGCCAGCGGTTCCTACTACGAGCAGTACTTC
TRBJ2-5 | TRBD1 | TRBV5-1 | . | CASSTRGQLETQYF | TGCGCCAGCAGCACAAGGGGACAGTTAGAGACCCAGTACTTC
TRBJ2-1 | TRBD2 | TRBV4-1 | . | CASSQRLAGDNEQFF | TGCGCCAGCAGCCAGAGACTAGCGGGAGACAATGAGCAGTTCTTC
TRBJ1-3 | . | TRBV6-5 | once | CASSESIFGNTIYF | TGTGCCAGCAGTGAAAGCATATTTGGAAACACCATATATTTT
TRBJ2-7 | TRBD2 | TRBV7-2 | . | CASSLRGGRSLISYEQYF | TGTGCCAGCAGCTTACGCGGCGGGAGGTCTCTCATTTCGTACGAGCAGTACTTC
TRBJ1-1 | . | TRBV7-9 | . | CASSLIRHSNTEAFF | TGTGCCAGCAGCTTAATCCGTCACTCTAACACTGAAGCTTTCTTT
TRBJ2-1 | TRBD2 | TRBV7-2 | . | CASSYSHPSGVNNEQFF | TGTGCCAGCAGCTACTCCCACCCCAGCGGGGTGAACAATGAGCAGTTCTTC